The entry below gives a single T cell receptor beta chain sequence along with its context. No antigen is known for it. Per-base qualities were not stored, and no clone one base away is much larger. The CDR3 goes from the cysteine to the phenylalanine over 18 residues. This entry keeps only the CDR3 DNA: 54 bases, framed from base 1. The germline V gene encodes CDR1 SEHNR and CDR2 FQNEAQ (reference sequence). The trim is 5 bases for V and 2 bases for J, with a gap of 23 bases between the germline ends. From the second PCR step onward, the TCR alpha chain libraries and the TCR beta chain libraries were amplified separately. CMV status of each donor was established by measuring IFNgamma production from CD4+ T cells after fresh PBMCs were stimulated overnight with CMV viral lysate. Miltenyi beads were used first to positively select CD4 T cells, and CD8 T cells were then positively selected from the CD4-negative fraction. Cells were stained for CD3, CD4, CD8, CD45RA, CD27 and a live/dead dye and were sorted on a BD Aria II into four subsets based on CD45RA and CD27. A few healthy volunteers provided blood, and each donor's sample was split into CD4 and CD8 T cells and then further divided into four differentiation subsets. About 120 ml of peripheral blood was collected from each donor, and PBMC were isolated from the blood using Ficoll-Paque PLUS density-gradient centrifugation. Sorted cells were lysed in RLT buffer, after which RNA was extracted using a Qiagen RNeasy kit and stored at -80 degrees C.

The data stem from a study of naive and memory T cell subsets (dated by TCRdb to about 2017). Regarding the study in general: An open-source, UMI-based TCR alpha and beta sequencing pipeline was applied to sorted naive and memory peripheral blood T cell subsets. RNA was DNase-treated and reverse transcribed with TCR constant-region primers, mostly using SuperScript III. Complete agreement was observed between the functional CMV T cell responses and the IgG serology results. The full study reports these points: Single alpha or beta chain sequences, rather than paired alpha/beta receptors, were used to define clonotypes. A few larger clonotypes were found in naive repertoires, especially CD8, and these larger clonotypes were possibly memory cells re-expressing CD45RA. A power law was followed by TCR abundance, with an exponent that differed between naive and memory subsets but was consistent across the three individuals. Gini index rose and Shannon and inverse Simpson diversity fell from naive through CM, EM and EMRA in both CD4 and CD8 cells. No ground truth was available to validate the repertoire findings for the naive and memory subsets. After error correction, over 90% of naive TCR sequences appeared only once, giving much steeper abundance distributions than memory subsets. RNA-based TCR counts may be influenced by expression changes linked to T cell activation and differentiation.

The method was UMI-ligation and nested PCR. The beta constant-region primer consisted of an equimolar mixture of two oligonucleotides that together covered TRBC1 and TRBC2. Four rounds of PCR, combining the SP2 primer with nested alpha and beta constant-region primers, were used to amplify the ligated cDNA. A single-stranded oligonucleotide bearing the SP2 primer plus a 12-nucleotide UMI was ligated onto the 3' end of the cDNA by T4 RNA ligase 1. The ligation reaction was kept at 16 degrees C for roughly 18-24 hours. To avoid over-amplification, PCR2 was usually performed as a SYBR Green qPCR and halted once a predetermined threshold was reached. Agencourt AMPure XP magnetic beads were used for all purifications after the first. Libraries were quantified by Qubit and checked on a TapeStation, with a main peak expected near 650 bp. Pooled libraries were sequenced on an Illumina MiSeq with v2 2x251 paired-end kits, typically giving about 0.9-2.1 million reads per sample. Each sample library was pooled at around 4.1 nM, and about 4.5-7% PhiX was included to improve cluster recognition. In the original analysis: FASTQ reads processed by Demultiplexor were assigned V and J genes by Decombinator through tag matching that tolerated a single base-pair mismatch. Collapsinator relied on UMIs to fix sequencing errors as well as frequency errors caused by PCR heterogeneity. TCRs were translated and CDR3s were extracted from the conserved cysteine to the FGXG phenylalanine by CDR3Translator, with non-productive sequences being flagged. Repertoires were subsampled to equal numbers of UMI-defined TCRs before Gini, Shannon entropy and inverse Simpson indices were calculated. Clonotype abundance distributions were fitted to a power law by maximum likelihood within the linear range. Similar UMI counts, unique TCR numbers and clonal distributions were obtained with the pipeline and with MIGEC on one naive CD8 sample. One analysis removed from the naive repertoire any naive TCRs that were also found in any memory subset from the same donor. The repertoires were searched for 7,000 to 8,000 CMV-associated CDR3 sequences that had been compiled from VDJdb and a published dataset. The public reads were reprocessed in TCRdb via fastp at Q25 and MiXCR, keeping in-frame beta chains. Rows with a matching CDR3 protein are joined into one entry that keeps the most common DNA and genes. The V and J calls and clone size are TCRdb's, not the authors'. The sample includes just over 80,000 distinct CDR3 sequences, with roughly 9.3% observed a single time. The ten largest clones capture around 1.3% of the sample.

Material: naive CD8+ T cells from blood. The intended sense of this specimen's cell subset or site label: naive T cells, CD45RA high CD27+. The chain uses TRBV7-9 and TRBJ2-3; the D element could tentatively be TRBD1 or TRBD2, as 6 bases agree for each. This clonotype was obtained from a human donor in good health. The CDR3 region has the sequence CASSLVGGDTLSTDTQYF. The DNA sequence reads TGTGCCAGCAGCCTGGTGGGGGGCGACACTCTCTCCACAGATACGCAGTATTTT.